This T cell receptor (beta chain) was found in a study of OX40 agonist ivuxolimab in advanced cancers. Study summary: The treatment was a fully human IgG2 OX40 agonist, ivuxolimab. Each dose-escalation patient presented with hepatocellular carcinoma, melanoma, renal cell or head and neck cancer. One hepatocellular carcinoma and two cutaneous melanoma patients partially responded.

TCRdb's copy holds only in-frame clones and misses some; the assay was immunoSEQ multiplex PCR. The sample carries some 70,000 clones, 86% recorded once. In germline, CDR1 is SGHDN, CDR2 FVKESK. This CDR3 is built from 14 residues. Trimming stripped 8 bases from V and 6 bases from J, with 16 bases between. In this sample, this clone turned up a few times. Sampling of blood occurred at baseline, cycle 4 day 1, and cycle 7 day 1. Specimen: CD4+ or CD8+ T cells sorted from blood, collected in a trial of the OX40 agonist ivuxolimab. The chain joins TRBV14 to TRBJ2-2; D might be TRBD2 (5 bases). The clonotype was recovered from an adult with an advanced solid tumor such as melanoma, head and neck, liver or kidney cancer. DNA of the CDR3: TGTGCCAGCCTCCCGCTAGGAGGTTCCGGGGAGCTGTTTTTT. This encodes CASLPLGGSGELFF.